The next 22 T cell receptor beta chains were all read from a single sample in a study of T cell clones after liver transplantation. Clones were sequenced by immunoSEQ multiplex PCR, and TCRdb holds only the in-frame ones, with some missing. The table has about 20,000 clones, 93% seen once; the top ten hold more than 20%. Sequenced here: CD8+ T cells from blood, sampled around 25 months after liver transplant. Receptor source: a human patient who received a liver transplant. Some T cells may originate from the graft donor.

The chain carries TRBV9 and TRBJ2-5; D is possibly TRBD2 (5 bases). The germline gives CDR1 SGDLS, CDR2 YYNGEE. The CDR3 length is 15 residues. Trimming pared 4 bases from V and 3 bases from J, leaving 16 bases between. The CDR3 reads CASSLPEVGKETQYF. The CDR3 nucleotides read TGTGCCAGCAGCCTCCCGGAGGTAGGAAAAGAGACCCAGTACTTC. Full variable domain (rest looked up from reference TRBV9 and TRBJ2-5): DSGVTQTPKHLITATGQRVTLRCSPRSGDLSVYWYQQSLDQGLQFLIQYYNGEERAKGNILERFSAQQFPDLHSELNLSSLELGDSALYFCASSLPEVGKETQYFGPGTRLLVL.

V usage is TRBV19 and J usage is TRBJ2-7, with D hard to call. The CDR3 runs 16 residues. Germline values: CDR1 LNHDA, CDR2 SQIVND (reference sequence). Trimming left V 4 bases short and J 2 bases short, with 18 bases between. The CDR3 bases are TGTGCCAGTAGTACATCCTCCGGGCCCCCTACCTACGAGCAGTACTTC. This gives the protein CASSTSSGPPTYEQYF.

V is TRBV28 and J is TRBJ2-7; D uncertain. Germline assignment: CDR1 MDHEN and CDR2 SYDVKM. V lost 6 bases to trimming and J lost 0 bases, with 6 bases between them. The CDR3 loop spans 12 amino acids. DNA of the CDR3: TGTGCCAGCAGCTATGGCTCCTACGAGCAGTACTTC. Its translation is CASSYGSYEQYF. The variable domain in full, completed from reference TRBV28 and TRBJ2-7, reads DVKVTQSSRYLVKRTGEKVFLECVQDMDHENMFWYRQDPGLGLRLIYFSYDVKMKEKGDIPEGYSVSREKKERFSLILESASTNQTSMYLCASSYGSYEQYFGPGTRLTVT.

V is TRBV28 and J is TRBJ2-5, with 11 bases aligning to TRBD1. The germline V gene encodes CDR1 MDHEN and CDR2 SYDVKM. V gave up 5 bases and J gave up 5 bases; unmatched junction bases: 10. The CDR3 totals 16 residues. The CDR3 region is CASSPRTGGVWETQYF. CDR3 bases: TGTGCCAGCAGTCCTCGGACAGGGGGCGTGTGGGAGACCCAGTACTTC.

The rearrangement joins TRBV5-6 to TRBJ2-1; D is undetermined. The CDR3 totals 12 residues. The V and J ends lost 0 bases and 6 bases respectively, with 4 bases between them. Germline V lookup: CDR1 SGHDT, CDR2 YYEEEE. This chain's CDR3 is CASSLGGNEQFF. The CDR3 coding sequence is TGTGCCAGCAGCTTGGGAGGCAATGAGCAGTTCTTC.

In its sample, this clone was seen a few times. The rearrangement joins TRBV11-2 to TRBJ2-2; D not certain. This CDR3 is built from 12 residues. Trimming left V 5 bases short and J 2 bases short, with 3 bases between. Germline V CDR1 and CDR2: SGHAT, FQNNGV. The CDR3 protein is CASSHNTGELFF. Written as DNA, the CDR3 is TGTGCCAGCAGCCACAACACCGGGGAGCTGTTTTTT. Looking up the rest from reference TRBV11-2 and TRBJ2-2 gives the full variable domain: EAGVAQSPRYKIIEKRQSVAFWCNPISGHATLYWYQQILGQGPKLLIQFQNNGVVDDSQLPKDRFSAERLKGVDSTLKIQPAKLEDSAVYLCASSHNTGELFFGEGSRLTVL.

For this clone: Within the sample, other DNA sequences also encode this same CDR3. V is TRBV4-1 and J is TRBJ2-1; no clear D gene. V lost 0 bases to trimming and J lost 4 bases, with 7 bases between them. CDR3 length: 14 amino acids. CDR1 is MGHRA, CDR2 YSYEKL, per germline. In DNA, the CDR3 is TGCGCCAGCAGCCAAGAAGGTCCGTACAATGAGCAGTTCTTC. It yields the protein CASSQEGPYNEQFF.

The chain couples TRBV5-3 to TRBJ2-4; D gene uncertain. TRBV5-3 falls under the ORF class, with uncertain function. CDR3 length equals 12 residues. V gave up 4 bases and J gave up 11 bases, with 13 bases separating them. CDR3 sequence: CARSLQKKVQYF. The CDR3 region has the DNA TGTGCCAGAAGCCTACAAAAGAAGGTTCAGTACTTC.

The J gene is TRBJ2-1, the V gene TRBV4-2; D tentatively reads TRBD1 or TRBD2 (6 bases each). This CDR3 spans 14 amino acids. V gave up 4 bases and J gave up 7 bases, with 14 bases separating them. From germline, CDR1 is LGHNA and CDR2 YNFKEQ. The CDR3 DNA sequence: TGTGCCAGCAGCCCTCTGGAGGGGGAAAATGAGCAGTTCTTC. It encodes CASSPLEGENEQFF.

Notes on this clone: The identical CDR3 is also encoded by other nucleotide sequences in the sample. The CDR3 DNA reads as TGTGCCAGCAGCCCCCGACTAGCGGGAGGGGAGCAGTTCTTC. Its protein is CASSPRLAGGEQFF. V and J are TRBV13 and TRBJ2-1; 14 bases agree with TRBD2. With V trimmed by 5 bases and J by 10 bases, 4 bases remained unmatched. Germline lookup yields CDR1 PRHDT and CDR2 FYEKMQ (reference sequence). This CDR3 is built from 14 residues.

The chain links TRBV19 to TRBJ1-1; D is undetermined. The CDR3 length is 16 residues. CDR1 LNHDA and CDR2 SQIVND come from the germline V gene (reference sequence). V was cut by 1 base and J by 2 bases, with 14 bases left in between. In nucleotides, the CDR3 is TGTGCCAGTAGTATAGCTGGGTCCATCCCCAACACTGAAGCTTTCTTT. It encodes CASSIAGSIPNTEAFF.

The chain is built from TRBV2 and TRBJ2-7, with TRBD2 identical over 9 bases. The length of the CDR3 is 15 residues. The J segment lost 4 bases and the V segment lost 4 bases, leaving 8 bases of the junction unmatched. Germline CDR1 is SNHLY and CDR2 is FYNNEI. In DNA form, the CDR3 reads TGTGCCAGCAGTGCCTTAGCGGGAGTAAGGTACGAGCAGTACTTC. Amino acids: CASSALAGVRYEQYF.

This chain links TRBV7-8 with TRBJ2-7; tentatively, D is TRBD2 (5 bases). Trimming took 1 base from V and 2 from J, leaving 9 bases between them. CDR1 is SGHVS, CDR2 FQNEAQ, per germline. This CDR3 contains 14 residues. CDR3 loop: CASSLGGAPYEQYF. CDR3 coding DNA: TGTGCCAGCAGCTTAGGGGGAGCCCCCTACGAGCAGTACTTC.

The chain couples TRBV27 to TRBJ1-1; tentative D call: TRBD1 (5 bases). Looked up from germline, CDR1 is MNHEY and CDR2 is SMNVEV (reference sequence). V was pared by 9 bases and J by 2 bases, with 13 bases between. This CDR3 contains 13 residues. This chain's CDR3 is CASGLGVNTEAFF. CDR3 in DNA: TGTGCCAGTGGGTTGGGGGTAAACACTGAAGCTTTCTTT.

J is TRBJ2-7 and V is TRBV5-5; D is undetermined. The V end lost 0 bases, the J end lost 3 bases, and 7 bases lay between the germline ends. CDR1 and CDR2 (germline): SGHKS, YYEKEE (reference sequence). The CDR3 has 13 residues. CDR3 protein: CASSLDVHYEQYF. The CDR3 coding sequence is TGTGCCAGCAGCTTGGACGTCCACTACGAGCAGTACTTC.

This chain connects TRBV15 to TRBJ1-1; D not resolved. Germline V lookup: CDR1 LNHNV, CDR2 YYDKDF (reference sequence). V was trimmed by 4 bases and J by 2 bases, leaving 14 bases between them. The CDR3 consists of 15 residues. CDR3 nucleotides: TGTGCCACCAGCATCTATGGCAGCTTAAACACTGAAGCTTTCTTT. Amino acids: CATSIYGSLNTEAFF.

The rearrangement uses TRBV11-1 and TRBJ2-3, with D perhaps matching TRBD2 (6 bases). The V gene lost 5 bases and the J gene lost 14 bases, with 26 bases spanning the gap. From germline, CDR1 is SGHAT and CDR2 FQDESV (reference sequence). The CDR3 runs 15 residues. The CDR3 DNA reads as TGTGCCAGCAGCCAATACTCGGAGGGAGCTCAAACGACGTATTTT. Translated, it gives CASSQYSEGAQTTYF.

The chain recombines TRBV28 with TRBJ2-7; unclear D gene. The V gene's germline CDR1 is MDHEN and CDR2 SYDVKM. Trimming pared 3 bases from V and 9 bases from J, leaving 12 bases between. This CDR3 region has 12 residues. The CDR3 region is CASSFPPSGQYF. The CDR3 DNA follows: TGTGCCAGCAGTTTTCCCCCCTCGGGGCAGTACTTC.

V is TRBV5-1 and J is TRBJ2-1; 9 nucleotides match TRBD2. The CDR3 runs to 16 residues. From germline, CDR1 is SGHRS and CDR2 YFSETQ. Trimming at V came to 1 base and at J to 7 bases, leaving 9 bases not matched to a gene. The CDR3 coding sequence is TGCGCCAGCAGCTTGAACGCGGGAGGGTGGGCAAATGAGCAGTTCTTC. Protein sequence: CASSLNAGGWANEQFF.

The V and J genes are TRBV11-2 and TRBJ2-1; 10 bases are shared with TRBD2. Looked up from germline, CDR1 is SGHAT and CDR2 is FQNNGV. The CDR3 sequence is 17 residues long. The trim removed 5 bases at V and 7 bases at J, leaving 14 bases unmatched. Here the CDR3 reads CASSLWADSSGSNEQFF. The CDR3 bases are TGTGCCAGCAGCCTGTGGGCGGATTCTAGCGGGAGTAATGAGCAGTTCTTC.

The V gene is TRBV9, the J gene TRBJ2-2; the D gene is possibly TRBD2 (7 bases). The germline V and J ends were trimmed by 4 bases and 5 bases, with 18 bases remaining between them. Germline assignment: CDR1 SGDLS and CDR2 YYNGEE. The CDR3 is made up of 16 amino acids. This CDR3 is CASSTGGEMYTGELFF. CDR3 DNA: TGTGCCAGCAGCACGGGGGGCGAGATGTATACCGGGGAGCTGTTTTTT.

The chain recombines TRBV7-9 with TRBJ1-2; TRBD1 matches 10 bases. J gave up 5 bases and V 5 bases, and 11 bases lay outside the gene matches. Germline V gene sequence: CDR1 SEHNR, CDR2 FQNEAQ (reference sequence). The CDR3 totals 16 residues. The CDR3 region is CASSPAGTGVAYGYTF. The CDR3, as DNA: TGTGCCAGCAGCCCAGCCGGGACAGGGGTGGCATATGGCTACACCTTC. Filled out from reference TRBV7-9 and TRBJ1-2, the complete variable domain reads DTGVSQNPRHKITKRGQNVTFRCDPISEHNRLYWYRQTLGQGPEFLTYFQNEAQLEKSRLLSDRFSAERPKGSFSTLEIQRTEQGDSAMYLCASSPAGTGVAYGYTFGSGTRLTVV.